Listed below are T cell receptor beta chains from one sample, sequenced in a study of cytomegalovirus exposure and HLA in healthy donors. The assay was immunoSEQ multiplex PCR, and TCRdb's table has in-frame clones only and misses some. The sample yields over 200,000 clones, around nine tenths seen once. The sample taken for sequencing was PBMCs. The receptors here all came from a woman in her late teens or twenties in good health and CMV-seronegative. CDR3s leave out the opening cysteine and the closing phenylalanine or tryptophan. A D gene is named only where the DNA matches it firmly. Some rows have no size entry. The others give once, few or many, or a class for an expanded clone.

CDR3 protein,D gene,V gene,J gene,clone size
ASSPENGYEQY,-,TRBV5-1,TRBJ2-7,-
ASSPGQDYGYT,-,TRBV18,TRBJ1-2,few
ASSFRGAGGEKLF,-,TRBV28,TRBJ1-4,-
ASSLLEQGLEAF,TRBD1,TRBV28,TRBJ1-1,-
ASGLRGRSTEAF,-,TRBV27,TRBJ1-1,-
ASSTKESTYEQY,-,TRBV19,TRBJ2-7,-
ASRTKRELGETQY,TRBD2,TRBV27,TRBJ2-5,-
ASSSTGLPANYGYT,TRBD1,TRBV6-5,TRBJ1-2,-
ASSAWGRGDTEAF,-,TRBV9,TRBJ1-1,few
ASTELTGNTEAF,-,TRBV19,TRBJ1-1,-
ATRFGGSTEAF,-,TRBV10-3,TRBJ1-1,-
ASGQMNTEAF,-,TRBV27,TRBJ1-1,once
ASRGQSSGNTIY,-,TRBV28,TRBJ1-3,-
ASSAQATPSYEQY,-,TRBV7-2,TRBJ2-7,once
ASSSRAKDTQY,-,TRBV27,TRBJ2-3,-
AWVRGQGSYEQY,TRBD1,TRBV30,TRBJ2-7,-
ASSFGQGTDTQY,TRBD1,TRBV28,TRBJ2-3,-
ASSLQRGVTTGELF,-,TRBV27,TRBJ2-2,once
ASSRREQY,-,TRBV6-6,TRBJ2-7,-
ASSHDKTYEQY,-,TRBV4-1,TRBJ2-7,-
ATSREYPKTSGSDTQY,TRBD2,TRBV15,TRBJ2-3,few
ASSLAGSDPYNEQF,-,TRBV5-1,TRBJ2-1,-
ASSPHRQGSTDTQY,-,TRBV7-2,TRBJ2-3,once
ASSELTSGGNEQF,TRBD2,TRBV10-2,TRBJ2-1,-
AWRLELNTEAF,-,TRBV30,TRBJ1-1,-
ASGRTSNVEQF,TRBD2,TRBV2,TRBJ2-1,once
ASSSYPPSGRPHRDTQY,TRBD2,TRBV5-6,TRBJ2-3,-
ATSRDYASAGNEQF,-,TRBV15,TRBJ2-1,-
ASSSRRGSEQY,-,TRBV11-2,TRBJ2-7,once
ASTGLAGMNAYEQY,TRBD2,TRBV27,TRBJ2-7,-
SAPDSDTQY,-,TRBV20-1,TRBJ2-3,-
ASSSVQVGHYGYT,-,TRBV28,TRBJ1-2,-
ASSPSGTGTLSVQF,TRBD1,TRBV4-2,TRBJ2-1,-
ATSRDRRIPYNEQF,-,TRBV15,TRBJ2-1,-
ASSEPGGLNEQF,TRBD2,TRBV25-1,TRBJ2-1,-